This record looks at one T cell receptor beta chain sequence and its context. Its target is unknown. Unrecorded immune exposures were likely, despite nominal health at sampling. Absent from the records is this donor's CMV serostatus. This sample is drawn from a study of cytomegalovirus exposure and HLA in healthy donors. General study points: CMV antigen specificity of a few CMV-associated chains was confirmed in vitro. Analysis was carried out at a later point, and it linked a missense DCLRE1C variant to TCR beta V- and J-gene trimming.

CDR1 is SGDLS, CDR2 YYNGEE, per germline. The ends lost 3 bases at V and 8 bases at J; junction bases unmatched: 5. The CDR3 is made up of 14 amino acids. Primers: 60 Vbeta forward and 13 Jbeta reverse. The protocol was immunoSEQ multiplex PCR, while the TCRdb copy is restricted to in-frame clones and leaves out a portion. The sample lists about 94,000 clones, approximately 77% seen once, with 10% in the top ten. This chain joins TRBV9 and TRBJ2-1; 10 bases line up with TRBD2. This clonotype was obtained from a human donor in good health. Source material: PBMCs. CDR3 sequence: CASSELAGSHEQFF. The CDR3 nucleotides are TGTGCCAGCAGCGAACTAGCGGGGAGCCATGAGCAGTTCTTC.